This T cell receptor beta chain was obtained from a study of T cell clonotyping in hematopoietic cell transplantation. Study-level background: Cytoreduction preceded collection of pretransplant recipient samples.

Using immunoSEQ multiplex PCR, the repertoire was profiled, and TCRdb retains in-frame clones only, with some absent. The sample has about 69,000 clones, 96% seen once. The CDR3 contains 16 residues. Trimming at V came to 4 bases and at J to 2 bases, leaving 9 bases not matched to a gene. Germline loops: CDR1 SGHDT, CDR2 YYEEEE. Time point of the sample: recipient sample about 28 days before transplant, after cytoreduction. Overall study results and limits: Broader posttransplant TCR repertoire diversity was predicted by graft donor and pretransplant recipient Inverse Simpson Index values. After transplant, recipient diversity fell while pathologically expanded clonotypes grew through day 180.

In its sample, this clone was seen once. Its antigen is currently unknown. This material consisted of peripheral blood mononuclear cells, taken before stem cell transplant. The receptor was isolated from a woman aged 50 to 65 with acute myeloid leukemia. Some clones in this sample may be carry-over from other donors' samples. The chain has TRBV5-6 and TRBJ1-3, with TRBD1 matching 7 bases. CDR3 amino acids: CASSLGTAGAGNTIYF. The DNA for the CDR3 is TGTGCCAGCAGCCTCGGGACAGCAGGGGCTGGAAACACCATATATTTT.